This record concerns one TCR beta chain sequence. What it recognizes is unknown. The data derive from a study of radiotherapy plus CTLA-4 blockade in lung cancer. Study at large: 15% to 20% of patients responded objectively, and around 32% achieved disease control.

Profiled with immunoSEQ multiplex PCR; TCRdb holds only in-frame clones, not every one. The sample includes roughly 75,000 clones, under 80% of them seen just once. Whole-study results and caveats: Expansion of tumor-derived TCR clones was observed in blood after radiotherapy plus ipilimumab.

The junction had 6 bases not matched to a gene; V was cut back by 5 bases and J by 0 bases. The CDR3 covers 15 residues. Germline CDR1 reads MNHEY; CDR2 reads SVGAGI. This clonotype was sampled from a human donor with non-small cell lung cancer whose response to radiotherapy plus ipilimumab could not be evaluated. Some clones in this sample may be carry-over from other donors' samples. The V call is TRBV6-5, the J call TRBJ1-2; TRBD1 matches 7 bases. This material consisted of peripheral blood, taken from a patient treated with radiotherapy plus ipilimumab. DNA of the CDR3: TGTGCCAGCAGTCTCCGGGACAGATCTAACTATGGCTACACCTTC. Protein product: CASSLRDRSNYGYTF.